This T cell receptor (beta chain) was sequenced in a study of kidney transplant recipient with SARS-CoV-2 infection. TCRdb re-called the reads with MiXCR, one entry per CDR3 protein. The sample has fewer than 250,000 distinct CDR3 sequences; more than 25% are singletons. The CDR3 is 18 amino acids. Trimming stripped 5 bases from V and 4 bases from J, with 22 bases between. CDR1 SGHDT and CDR2 YYEEEE come from the germline V gene. The receptor was derived from a young adult male patient who had COVID-19 and was a kidney transplant recipient. Some of the T cells might come from the graft donor. Sample: a blood sample, taken at baseline and between days 110 and 120 from a kidney transplant recipient. This rearrangement joins TRBV5-6 to TRBJ2-6; possible D gene TRBD2, 7 bases. Here the CDR3 DNA reads TGTGCCAGCAGGATTAGGTCCAACGGGGGGCTCGGGGCCAACGTCCTGACTTTC. This sequence encodes CASRIRSNGGLGANVLTF.